The 23 T cell receptor beta chains presented below share a single source sample, sequenced in a study of identical twins. TCRdb independently ran MiXCR on the 5' RACE reads; one entry per CDR3 protein. The sample holds 650,000 to 750,000 distinct CDR3 sequences, 21% seen once. These sequences were also reported in another study, on T cells expressing NK-cell markers.

Sequenced material: PBMCs. The source is a woman between 18 and 30 years old in good health.

In regard to this clonotype: This likely comes from a read error, as the CDR3 has no conserved phenylalanine or tryptophan at its end. This chain links TRBV12-3 or TRBV12-4 with TRBJ2-7; 9 nucleotides agree with TRBD1. There are 15 residues in the CDR3. V trimming: 3 bases; J trimming: 7 bases; junction bases outside the gene matches: 10. DNA of the CDR3: TGTGCCAGCAGTTTTCAGACAGGGGGTTCGGGAGAGCAGTACCTC. The encoded protein is CASSFQTGGSGEQYL.

V usage is TRBV12-3 or TRBV12-4 and J usage is TRBJ2-6, with D uncertain. V lost 5 bases to trimming and J lost 0 bases, with 8 bases between them. This CDR3 is built from 15 residues. The CDR3 spells CASSKTYSGANVLTF. The DNA for the CDR3 is TGTGCCAGCAGTAAGACTTACTCTGGGGCCAACGTCCTGACTTTC.

The chain combines TRBV20-1 with TRBJ2-5; TRBD2 agrees at 10 bases. The CDR3 runs to 16 residues. Per germline, CDR1 DFQATT and CDR2 SNEGSKA (reference sequence). The V segment lost 1 base and the J segment 4 bases; nucleotides outside the gene matches: 9. CDR3 coding DNA: TGCAGTGCTAGAGGTGGAGCGGGAGGGCCCCCAGAGACCCAGTACTTC. This gives the protein CSARGGAGGPPETQYF.

This clonotype was seen repeatedly, ten times or more. J is TRBJ2-7 and V is TRBV6-5; D is possibly TRBD1 or TRBD2 (5 bases each). Germline CDR1 MNHEY, CDR2 SVGAGI. Trimming shortened V by 2 bases and J by 5 bases, and 16 bases separated the two germline ends. The CDR3 consists of 15 residues. CDR3 protein: CASSYQPAGTHEQYF. CDR3 in DNA: TGTGCCAGCAGTTACCAACCCGCCGGGACCCACGAGCAGTACTTC.

Only a few counts were recorded for this clonotype. V and J are TRBV12-3 or TRBV12-4 and TRBJ2-5; D uncertain. The CDR3 length is 14 residues. The V and J ends lost 6 bases and 5 bases respectively, with 16 bases between them. CDR3 DNA sequence: TGTGCCAGCAGCCCGCGATGGGGTGAGGAGACCCAGTACTTC. Translation: CASSPRWGEETQYF.

This clonotype occurred a few times. This chain joins TRBV6-5 and TRBJ2-7; D unclear. The CDR3 length is 17 residues. The V gene lost 0 bases and the J gene lost 1 base, with 16 bases spanning the gap. The germline V gene encodes CDR1 MNHEY and CDR2 SVGAGI. The DNA for the CDR3 is TGTGCCAGCAGTTACTCGGGCCGGCTCGTCCAATCCTACGAGCAGTACTTC. This sequence encodes CASSYSGRLVQSYEQYF.

This chain links TRBV19 with TRBJ2-2; D perhaps matches TRBD1 (5 bases). Per germline, CDR1 LNHDA and CDR2 SQIVND (reference sequence). V lost 4 bases and J 6 bases, leaving 9 bases between the germline ends. The CDR3 contains 13 residues. DNA for the CDR3: TGTGCCAGTAGTACCCCAGGGCCCGGGGAGCTGTTTTTT. Translating it yields CASSTPGPGELFF.

The V call is TRBV20-1, the J call TRBJ2-1; 9 bases match TRBD2. Losses at the gene ends were 0 bases for V and 3 bases for J; bases not matched to a gene: 6. Germline assignment: CDR1 DFQATT and CDR2 SNEGSKA (reference sequence). This CDR3 contains 16 residues. The CDR3 DNA reads as TGCAGTGCTAGAGACTTCGCGGGAGGGGGCTACAATGAGCAGTTCTTC. Translated: CSARDFAGGGYNEQFF.

This clonotype was recorded a few times. The chain couples TRBV7-9 to TRBJ2-3, with 8 bases identical to TRBD2. CDR1 is SEHNR, CDR2 FQNEAQ, per germline (reference sequence). The CDR3 loop spans 16 amino acids. The CDR3 nucleotides are TGTGCGAGCGGGGGAGGACCGACAGGCTACACAGATACGCAGTATTTT. Translation: CASGGGPTGYTDTQYF.

This clonotype has a count of ten or more. The rearrangement uses TRBV11-2 and TRBJ2-1; 8 bases line up with TRBD1. V was clipped by 5 bases and J by 9 bases; unmatched bases: 3. This CDR3 region has 12 residues. In germline, CDR1 is SGHAT, CDR2 FQNNGV. This chain's CDR3 is CASSRQGFEQFF. As DNA, the CDR3 is TGTGCCAGCAGCCGACAGGGGTTTGAGCAGTTCTTC.

The V and J genes are TRBV10-3 and TRBJ2-7, with D possibly being TRBD2 (5 bases). This CDR3 has 14 residues. In germline, CDR1 is ENHRY, CDR2 SYGVKD. V lost 4 bases, J lost 4 bases, and 14 bases lay in between. The CDR3 DNA reads as TGTGCCATCAGTGGCCAGAAGGGAGTTTACGAGCAGTACTTC. Residues: CAISGQKGVYEQYF.

In its sample, this clonotype was seen many times. The chain joins TRBV20-1 to TRBJ2-3, with D unclear. The V gene's germline CDR1 is DFQATT and CDR2 SNEGSKA (reference sequence). Trimming removed 6 bases at V and 5 bases at J, with 15 bases between. The CDR3 sequence is 13 residues long. The CDR3 DNA reads TGCAGTGCCCGTTCCGCACTCGGAGATACGCAGTATTTT. Encoded protein: CSARSALGDTQYF.

This clonotype has more than one count but fewer than ten. The chain recombines TRBV12-3 or TRBV12-4 with TRBJ2-1; 9 bases are shared with TRBD1. V lost 2 bases to trimming and J lost 8 bases; unmatched junction nucleotides: 10. There are 16 residues in the CDR3. In DNA, the CDR3 is TGTGCCAGCAGTTTACCCTCGGGGACAGGGCGTTATGAGCAGTTCTTC. Translated: CASSLPSGTGRYEQFF.

This clonotype was observed a handful of times. V and J are TRBV12-3 or TRBV12-4 and TRBJ1-1; 8 bases match TRBD1. The CDR3 extends over 14 amino acids. Trimming at V came to 6 bases and at J to 6 bases, leaving 9 bases not matched to a gene. The CDR3 DNA reads TGTGCCAGCAGACCCAGGGGGCGGACATCTGAAGCTTTCTTT. This translates into CASRPRGRTSEAFF.

This clonotype has a handful of counts. The chain recombines TRBV20-1 with TRBJ2-7; D may be TRBD1 or TRBD2 (5 bases each). V was pared by 6 bases and J by 5 bases, with 26 bases between. Looked up from germline, CDR1 is DFQATT and CDR2 is SNEGSKA (reference sequence). The CDR3 is made up of 16 amino acids. The CDR3 protein is CSAPTPGRLLNDEQYF. CDR3 sequence (DNA): TGCAGTGCGCCAACTCCGGGACGGCTCCTGAATGACGAGCAGTACTTC.

On this clonotype itself: A read error may explain this, as a much larger clone is one base away. The chain recombines TRBV20-1 with TRBJ2-1; TRBD2 agrees at 8 bases. Germline-derived CDR1 and CDR2 are DFQATT and SNEGSKA (reference sequence). The CDR3 sequence is 16 residues long. The CDR3: CCAREMAGGNYNEQFF. DNA of the CDR3: TGCTGTGCTAGAGAAATGGCGGGAGGTAACTACAATGAGCAGTTCTTC.

This clonotype has more than one count but fewer than ten. V gene TRBV5-5 combines with J gene TRBJ2-3, with D maybe TRBD1 (5 bases). This CDR3 spans 13 amino acids. The germline V and J ends were trimmed by 3 bases and 7 bases, with 12 bases remaining between them. In germline, CDR1 is SGHKS, CDR2 YYEKEE (reference sequence). Here the CDR3 DNA reads TGTGCCAGCAGCTGGAGCTCAGGGAATACGCAGTATTTT. Translating gives CASSWSSGNTQYF.

In this sample, this clonotype turned up a few times. The chain links TRBV12-3 or TRBV12-4 to TRBJ1-4, with no clear D. This CDR3 contains 16 residues. Trimming shortened V by 1 base and J by 6 bases, and 15 bases separated the two germline ends. CDR3 in DNA: TGTGCCAGCAGTTTAGAACGCGCGGGTCCCTATGAAAAACTGTTTTTT. Residues: CASSLERAGPYEKLFF.

The CDR3 coding sequence is TGCGCCAGCAGCCCTCGGACGGCGAGGGGAACCGGGGAGCTGTTTTTT. Translation gives CASSPRTARGTGELFF. The genes are TRBV5-1 and TRBJ2-2, with D perhaps being TRBD1 or TRBD2 (5 bases each). Between the trimmed V and J ends, which lost 4 bases and 5 bases, there was a span of 18 bases. CDR3 length: 16 amino acids. Germline V gives CDR1 SGHRS, CDR2 YFSETQ.

This clonotype was recorded a few times. The chain carries TRBV7-9 and TRBJ1-2; D is unresolved. With 5 bases removed from V and 1 base from J, the gap between germline ends came to 17 bases. The CDR3 is made up of 16 amino acids. CDR1 is SEHNR, CDR2 FQNEAQ, per germline (reference sequence). The CDR3 loop is CASSPPVSGFNYGYTF. The CDR3 nucleotides are TGTGCCAGCAGCCCCCCTGTTAGCGGATTTAACTATGGCTACACCTTC. Full variable domain (outside the CDR3, taken from reference TRBV7-9 and TRBJ1-2): DTGVSQNPRHKITKRGQNVTFRCDPISEHNRLYWYRQTLGQGPEFLTYFQNEAQLEKSRLLSDRFSAERPKGSFSTLEIQRTEQGDSAMYLCASSPPVSGFNYGYTFGSGTRLTVV.

This clonotype has just a few counts. The rearrangement uses TRBV27 and TRBJ1-6, with TRBD1 as a possible D gene (6 bases). V was shortened by 6 bases and J by 1 base, with 13 bases between the two germline ends. The CDR3 is 16 amino acids. The germline V gene encodes CDR1 MNHEY and CDR2 SMNVEV (reference sequence). The CDR3 reads CASRLRGSSYNSPLHF. In DNA form, the CDR3 reads TGTGCCAGCAGACTTAGGGGGTCGTCCTATAATTCACCCCTCCACTTT.

A few counts support this clonotype. The chain links TRBV29-1 to TRBJ1-4; 9 bases match TRBD1. J lost 8 bases, V lost 6 bases, and 7 bases had no gene match. CDR1 SQVTM and CDR2 ANQGSEA come from the germline V gene. This CDR3 has 13 residues. The CDR3 bases are TGCAGCGTGGGAAGGGACAGGGACGAAAAACTGTTTTTT. Amino acids: CSVGRDRDEKLFF. Combining the CDR3 with reference TRBV29-1 and TRBJ1-4 gives the whole variable domain SAVISQKPSRDICQRGTSLTIQCQVDSQVTMMFWYRQQPGQSLTLIATANQGSEATYESGFVIDKFPISRPNLTFSTLTVSNMSPEDSSIYLCSVGRDRDEKLFFGSGTQLSVL.

The genes are TRBV29-1 and TRBJ2-7; 7 nucleotides agree with TRBD1. In germline, CDR1 is SQVTM, CDR2 ANQGSEA. This CDR3 has 12 amino acids. Trimming at V came to 5 bases and at J to 6 bases, leaving 7 bases not matched to a gene. Here the CDR3 reads CSVLDRMSEQYF. The CDR3 DNA reads as TGCAGCGTTTTGGACAGGATGAGCGAGCAGTACTTC.